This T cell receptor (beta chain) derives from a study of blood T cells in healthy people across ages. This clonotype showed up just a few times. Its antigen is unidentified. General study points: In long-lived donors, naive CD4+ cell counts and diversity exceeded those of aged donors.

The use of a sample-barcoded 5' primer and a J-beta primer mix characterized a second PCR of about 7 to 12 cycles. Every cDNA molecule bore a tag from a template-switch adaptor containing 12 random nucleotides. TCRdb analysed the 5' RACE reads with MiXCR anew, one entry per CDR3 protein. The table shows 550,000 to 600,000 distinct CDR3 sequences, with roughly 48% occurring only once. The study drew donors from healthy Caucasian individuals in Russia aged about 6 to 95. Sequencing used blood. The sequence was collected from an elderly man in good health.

The CDR3 nucleotides read TGCAGTGCTAGAGAGGCTAGCGAGAGCTACGAGCAGTACTTC. This encodes CSAREASESYEQYF. This chain uses TRBV20-1 with TRBJ2-7, with D possibly matching TRBD2 (6 bases). CDR3 length: 14 amino acids. Trimming took 0 bases from V and 3 from J, leaving 12 bases between them. CDR1 is DFQATT, CDR2 SNEGSKA, per germline (reference sequence).